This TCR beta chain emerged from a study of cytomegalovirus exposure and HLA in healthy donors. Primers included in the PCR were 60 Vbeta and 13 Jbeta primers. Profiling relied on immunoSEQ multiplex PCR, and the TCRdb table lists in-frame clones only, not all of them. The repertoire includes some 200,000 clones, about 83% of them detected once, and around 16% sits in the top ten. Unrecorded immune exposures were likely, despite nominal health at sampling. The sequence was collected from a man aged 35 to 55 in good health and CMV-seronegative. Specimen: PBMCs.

CDR3 amino acids: CASSYSTPTVEEQYF. CDR3 coding DNA: TGTGCCAGCAGTTACTCGACACCCACAGTAGAAGAGCAGTACTTC. The gene calls are TRBV6-5 and TRBJ2-7; unclear D gene. V lost 0 bases to trimming and J lost 7 bases, with 16 bases between them. The CDR3 runs to 15 residues. The germline gives CDR1 MNHEY, CDR2 SVGAGI.